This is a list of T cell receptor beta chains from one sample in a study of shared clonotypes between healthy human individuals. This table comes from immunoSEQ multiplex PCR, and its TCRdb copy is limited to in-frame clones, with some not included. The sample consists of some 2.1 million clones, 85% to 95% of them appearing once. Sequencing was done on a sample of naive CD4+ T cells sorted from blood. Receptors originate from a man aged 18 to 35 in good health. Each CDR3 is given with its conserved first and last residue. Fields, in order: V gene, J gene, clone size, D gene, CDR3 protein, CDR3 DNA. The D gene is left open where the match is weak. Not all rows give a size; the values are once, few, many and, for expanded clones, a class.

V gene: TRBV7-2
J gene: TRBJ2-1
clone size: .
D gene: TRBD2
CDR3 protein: CASSLSGGSFNEQFF
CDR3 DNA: TGTGCCAGCAGCTTAAGCGGGGGGTCCTTCAATGAGCAGTTCTTC

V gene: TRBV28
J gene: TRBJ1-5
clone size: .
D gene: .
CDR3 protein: CASSTPSGGRRGQPQHF
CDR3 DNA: TGTGCCAGCAGTACACCATCCGGAGGAAGGAGGGGTCAGCCCCAGCATTTT

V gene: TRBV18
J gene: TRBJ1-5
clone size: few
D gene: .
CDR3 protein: CASTLQPAGVNQPQHF
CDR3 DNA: TGTGCCAGCACGTTACAGCCCGCTGGGGTAAATCAGCCCCAGCATTTT

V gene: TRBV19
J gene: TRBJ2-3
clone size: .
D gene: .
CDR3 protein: CASRPTSAPTDTQYF
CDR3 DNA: TGTGCCAGTAGACCGACCTCTGCCCCCACAGATACGCAGTATTTT

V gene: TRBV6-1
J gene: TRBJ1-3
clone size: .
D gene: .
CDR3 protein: CASNANSGNTIYF
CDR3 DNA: TGTGCCAGCAACGCGAACTCTGGAAACACCATATATTTT

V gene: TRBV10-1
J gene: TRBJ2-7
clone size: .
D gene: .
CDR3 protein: CASSEGTASYEQYF
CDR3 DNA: TGCGCCAGCAGTGAGGGGACGGCCTCCTACGAGCAGTACTTC

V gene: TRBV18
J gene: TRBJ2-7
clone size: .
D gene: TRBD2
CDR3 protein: CASSPPGLAGIYEQYF
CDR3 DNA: TGTGCCAGCTCACCCCCGGGACTAGCGGGAATATACGAGCAGTACTTC

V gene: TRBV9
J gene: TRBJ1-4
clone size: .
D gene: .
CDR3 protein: CASSAEGLGGEKLFF
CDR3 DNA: TGTGCCAGCAGCGCGGAAGGACTGGGGGGTGAAAAACTGTTTTTT

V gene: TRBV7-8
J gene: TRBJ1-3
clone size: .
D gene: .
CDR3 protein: CASSKGTYSGNTIYF
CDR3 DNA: TGTGCCAGCAGCAAAGGGACCTACTCTGGAAACACCATATATTTT

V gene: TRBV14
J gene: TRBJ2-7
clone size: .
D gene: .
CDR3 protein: CASSRQEIPYEQYF
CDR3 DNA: TGTGCCAGCAGCCGGCAGGAAATCCCCTACGAGCAGTACTTC

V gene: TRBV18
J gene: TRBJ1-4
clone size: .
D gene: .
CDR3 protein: CASSTASTNEKLFF
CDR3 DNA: TGTGCCAGCTCAACGGCTTCAACTAATGAAAAACTGTTTTTT

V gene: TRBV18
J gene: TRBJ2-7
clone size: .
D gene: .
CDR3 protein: CASSPSQGTYEQYF
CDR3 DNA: TGTGCCAGCTCACCGTCACAGGGTACCTACGAGCAGTACTTC

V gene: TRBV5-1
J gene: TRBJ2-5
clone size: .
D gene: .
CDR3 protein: CASSGKETQYF
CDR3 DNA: TGCGCCAGCAGCGGGAAGGAGACCCAGTACTTC

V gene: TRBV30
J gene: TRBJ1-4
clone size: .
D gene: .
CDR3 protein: CAWSRTTPGEKLFF
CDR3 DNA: TGTGCCTGGAGCAGGACCACCCCGGGGGAAAAACTGTTTTTT

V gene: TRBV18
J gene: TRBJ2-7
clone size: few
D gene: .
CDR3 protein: CASSPASYEQYF
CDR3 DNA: TGTGCCAGCTCACCAGCGTCCTACGAGCAGTACTTC

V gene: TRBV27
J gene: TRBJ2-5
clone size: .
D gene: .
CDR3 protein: CASGQEGTQYF
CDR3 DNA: TGTGCCAGCGGACAAGAAGGGACCCAGTACTTC

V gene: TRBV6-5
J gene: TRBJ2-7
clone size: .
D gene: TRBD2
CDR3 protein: CASSRGTSGSHEQYF
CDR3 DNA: TGTGCCAGCAGTCGAGGGACTAGCGGGAGCCACGAGCAGTACTTC

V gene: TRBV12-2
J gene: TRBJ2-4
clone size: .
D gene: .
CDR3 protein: CASRLGRHRSLTKDIQYF
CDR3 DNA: TGTGCAAGTCGCTTAGGGCGGCACAGGAGTTTAACCAAGGACATTCAGTACTTC

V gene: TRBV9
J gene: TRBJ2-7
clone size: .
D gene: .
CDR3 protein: CASSVADQGLYEQYF
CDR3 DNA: TGTGCCAGCAGCGTAGCGGACCAAGGGCTCTACGAGCAGTACTTC

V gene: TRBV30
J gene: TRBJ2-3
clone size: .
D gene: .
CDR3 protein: CASSRDLSWVF
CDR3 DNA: TGTGCCAGCAGTCGTGACCTGTCGTGGGTTTTT

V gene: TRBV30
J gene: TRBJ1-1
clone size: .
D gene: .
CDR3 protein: CGGIRDMNTEAFF
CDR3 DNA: TGCGGAGGTATCCGGGACATGAACACTGAAGCTTTCTTT

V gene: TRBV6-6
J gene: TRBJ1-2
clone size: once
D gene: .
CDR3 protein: CASSGTVEGYTF
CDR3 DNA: TGTGCCAGCAGCGGGACGGTCGAGGGGTACACCTTC

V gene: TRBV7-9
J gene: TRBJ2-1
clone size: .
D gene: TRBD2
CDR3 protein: CASSTRLAGDVDEQFF
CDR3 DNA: TGTGCCAGCAGCACTAGACTAGCGGGAGACGTGGATGAGCAGTTCTTC

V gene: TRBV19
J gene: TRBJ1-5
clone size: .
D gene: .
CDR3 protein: CASSPIDGAGQPQHF
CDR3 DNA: TGTGCCAGTAGTCCGATTGATGGTGCTGGCCAGCCCCAGCATTTT

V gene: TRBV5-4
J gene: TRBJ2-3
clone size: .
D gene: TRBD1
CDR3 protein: CASRGGQGTDTQYF
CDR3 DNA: TGTGCCAGCCGAGGGGGCCAGGGCACAGATACGCAGTATTTT

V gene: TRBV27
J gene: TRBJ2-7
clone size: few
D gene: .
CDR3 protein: CASSFGYEQYF
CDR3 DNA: TGTGCCAGCAGTTTCGGGTACGAGCAGTACTTC

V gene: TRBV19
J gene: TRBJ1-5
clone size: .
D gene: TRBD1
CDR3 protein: CASSIPSEGAGNQPQHF
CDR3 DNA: TGTGCCAGTAGTATACCCTCAGAGGGGGCAGGCAATCAGCCCCAGCATTTT

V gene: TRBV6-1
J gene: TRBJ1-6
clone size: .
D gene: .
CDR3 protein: CASSGQASSYNSPLHF
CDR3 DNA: TGTGCCAGCAGTGGACAGGCGAGCTCCTATAATTCACCCCTCCACTTT

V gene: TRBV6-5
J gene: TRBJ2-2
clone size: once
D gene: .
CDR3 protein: CASSYWTDSTGELFF
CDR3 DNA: TGTGCCAGCAGTTACTGGACGGATTCCACCGGGGAGCTGTTTTTT

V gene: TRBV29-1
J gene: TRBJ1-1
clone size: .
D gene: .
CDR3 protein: CSVEQTARTEAFF
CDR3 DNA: TGCAGCGTTGAACAGACTGCCCGCACTGAAGCTTTCTTT

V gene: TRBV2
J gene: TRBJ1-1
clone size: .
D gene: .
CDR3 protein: CASSEGERTEAFF
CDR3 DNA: TGTGCCAGCAGTGAGGGGGAAAGGACGGAAGCTTTCTTT

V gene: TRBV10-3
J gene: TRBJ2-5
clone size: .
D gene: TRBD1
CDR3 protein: CAVRGTGGAWETQYF
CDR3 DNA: TGTGCCGTCCGCGGGACAGGGGGCGCATGGGAGACCCAGTACTTC

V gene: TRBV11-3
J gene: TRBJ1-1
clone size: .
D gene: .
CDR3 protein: CASSPGGMNTEAFF
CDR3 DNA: TGTGCCAGCAGCCCTGGGGGAATGAACACTGAAGCTTTCTTT

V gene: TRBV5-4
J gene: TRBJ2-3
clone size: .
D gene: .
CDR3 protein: CASSLGSGSTDTQYF
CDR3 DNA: TGTGCCAGCAGCTTGGGTAGCGGAAGCACAGATACGCAGTATTTT

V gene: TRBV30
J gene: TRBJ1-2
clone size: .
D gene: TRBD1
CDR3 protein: CAWSADRVGYGYTF
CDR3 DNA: TGTGCCTGGAGTGCAGACAGGGTTGGCTATGGCTACACCTTC

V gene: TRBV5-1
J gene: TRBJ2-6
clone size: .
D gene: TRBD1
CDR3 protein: CASSQGQVKAGANVLTF
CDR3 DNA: TGCGCCAGCAGCCAAGGACAGGTCAAAGCTGGGGCCAACGTCCTGACTTTC

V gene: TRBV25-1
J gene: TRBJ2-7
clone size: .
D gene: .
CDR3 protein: CASSEYTGREQYF
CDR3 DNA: TGTGCCAGCAGTGAATATACGGGGCGCGAGCAGTACTTC

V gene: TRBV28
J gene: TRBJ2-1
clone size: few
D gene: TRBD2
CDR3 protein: CASSSPSGGTNNEQFF
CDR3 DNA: TGTGCCAGCAGTTCACCTAGCGGGGGGACTAACAATGAGCAGTTCTTC

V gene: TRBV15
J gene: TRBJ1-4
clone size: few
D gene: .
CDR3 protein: CATSVEGRQNEKLFF
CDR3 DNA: TGTGCCACCAGCGTAGAGGGGCGGCAGAATGAAAAACTGTTTTTT

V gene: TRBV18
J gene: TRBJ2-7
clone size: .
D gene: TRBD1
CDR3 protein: CASSQGTGNLYEQYF
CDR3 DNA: TGTGCCAGCTCACAAGGGACAGGAAACCTCTACGAGCAGTACTTC

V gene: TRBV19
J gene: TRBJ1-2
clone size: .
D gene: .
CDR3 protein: CASSWGENYGYTF
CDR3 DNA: TGTGCCAGTAGCTGGGGGGAAAACTATGGCTACACCTTC

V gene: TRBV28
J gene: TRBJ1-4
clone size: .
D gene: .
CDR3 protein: CATSLGGDEKLFF
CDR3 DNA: TGTGCCACCTCGCTGGGAGGAGATGAAAAACTGTTTTTT

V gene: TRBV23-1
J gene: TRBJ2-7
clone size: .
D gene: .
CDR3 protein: CASSRGYEQYF
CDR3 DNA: TGCGCCAGCAGTCGCGGGTACGAGCAGTACTTC

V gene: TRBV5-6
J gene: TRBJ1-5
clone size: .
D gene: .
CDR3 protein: CASSLAAGVEPQHF
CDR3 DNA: TGTGCCAGCAGCTTGGCCGCAGGGGTGGAGCCCCAGCATTTT

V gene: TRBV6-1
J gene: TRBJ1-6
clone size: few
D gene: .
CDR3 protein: CASSPGNSPLHF
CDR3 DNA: TGTGCCAGCAGTCCAGGGAATTCACCCCTCCACTTT

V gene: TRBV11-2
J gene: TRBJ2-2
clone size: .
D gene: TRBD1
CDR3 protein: CASSLGKGADGTGELFF
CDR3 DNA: TGTGCCAGCAGCTTAGGTAAGGGGGCGGATGGCACCGGGGAGCTGTTTTTT

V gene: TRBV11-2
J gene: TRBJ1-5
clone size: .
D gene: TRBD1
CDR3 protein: CASSEQGTVNQPQHF
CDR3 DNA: TGTGCCAGCAGCGAACAGGGGACGGTCAATCAGCCCCAGCATTTT

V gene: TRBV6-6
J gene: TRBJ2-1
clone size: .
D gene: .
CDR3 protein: CASSYSDAYEQFF
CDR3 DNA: TGTGCCAGCAGTTACTCGGACGCCTACGAGCAGTTCTTC

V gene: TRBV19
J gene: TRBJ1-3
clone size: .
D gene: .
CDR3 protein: CASSPDKANTIYF
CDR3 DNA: TGTGCCAGTAGTCCGGACAAGGCTAACACCATATATTTT

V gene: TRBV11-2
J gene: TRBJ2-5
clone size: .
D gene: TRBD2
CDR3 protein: CASSLGSLAGRGETQYF
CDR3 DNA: TGTGCCAGCAGCTTAGGGTCACTAGCGGGTCGGGGGGAGACCCAGTACTTC

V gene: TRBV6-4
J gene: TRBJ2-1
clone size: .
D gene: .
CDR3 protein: CASSRDPLSNEQFF
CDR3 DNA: TGTGCCAGCAGTAGGGATCCCCTTAGCAATGAGCAGTTCTTC

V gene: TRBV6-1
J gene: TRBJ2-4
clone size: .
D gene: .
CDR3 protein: CASSESGENIQYF
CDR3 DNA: TGTGCCAGCAGTGAGTCGGGAGAAAACATTCAGTACTTC

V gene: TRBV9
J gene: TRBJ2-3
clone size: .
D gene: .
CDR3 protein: CASSVGGPGTPRTDTQYF
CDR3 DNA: TGTGCCAGCAGCGTAGGAGGTCCCGGGACTCCCCGCACAGATACGCAGTATTTT